This T cell receptor beta chain stems from a study of blood T cells in healthy people across ages. This CDR3 comprises 15 residues. The V segment lost 5 bases and the J segment 5 bases; nucleotides outside the gene matches: 10. The germline V gene encodes CDR1 SGHTA and CDR2 FQGNSA. A second about 7 to 12 cycle PCR used barcoded and J-beta primers. Every sample returned 2.5 million or more CDR3-containing paired-end reads. TCRdb reprocessed the 5' RACE reads with MiXCR, giving one entry per CDR3 protein. This table has roughly 700,000 distinct CDR3 sequences, about 52% appearing once. This clonotype was picked up many times.

The specimen sequenced was blood. The V gene is TRBV7-2, the J gene TRBJ2-3; 7 bases are shared with TRBD1. The clonotype was recovered from a woman aged 60-75 years in good health. In DNA form, the CDR3 reads TGTGCCAGCAGCCTCCGACAGGGCTGGGGAGATACGCAGTATTTT. As protein: CASSLRQGWGDTQYF.